Listed below are T cell receptor beta chains from one sample, sequenced in a study of blood T cell repertoires in COVID-19. This table comes from immunoSEQ multiplex PCR, and its TCRdb copy is limited to in-frame clones, with some not included. This table has roughly 190,000 clones, 70% to 90% appearing once. The specimen sequenced was peripheral blood. The receptors here all came from a man aged 25-40 years with acute or convalescent COVID-19. Each CDR3 is given with its conserved first and last residue. D genes are given only for firm matches. Clone size is shown for a subset of rows, as once, few, many or a class of expanded clone.

J: TRBJ1-1
size: NA
D: NA
V: TRBV30
CDR3: CAWDFTGPNTEAFF
DNA: TGTGCCTGGGACTTTACAGGGCCGAACACTGAAGCTTTCTTT

J: TRBJ1-2
size: NA
D: NA
V: TRBV29-1
CDR3: CSVDRGYGYTF
DNA: TGCAGCGTTGACAGGGGTTATGGCTACACCTTC

J: TRBJ1-1
size: NA
D: NA
V: TRBV11-3
CDR3: CASSRSGSTEAFF
DNA: TGTGCCAGCAGCCGGTCGGGTTCCACTGAAGCTTTCTTT

J: TRBJ2-1
size: NA
D: NA
V: TRBV5-3
CDR3: CARSLTGGRGPGDEQFF
DNA: TGTGCCAGAAGCTTGACCGGCGGGCGGGGGCCGGGAGATGAGCAGTTCTTC

J: TRBJ1-6
size: NA
D: NA
V: TRBV6-4
CDR3: CASSGGDNSPLHF
DNA: TGTGCCAGCAGTGGCGGAGATAATTCACCCCTCCACTTT

J: TRBJ2-2
size: NA
D: NA
V: TRBV2
CDR3: CASSERELQELFF
DNA: TGTGCCAGCAGTGAAAGGGAGCTGCAGGAGCTGTTTTTT

J: TRBJ2-3
size: NA
D: NA
V: TRBV7-3
CDR3: CASSLSGDTQYF
DNA: TGTGCCAGCAGTCTTAGTGGAGATACGCAGTATTTT

J: TRBJ1-2
size: NA
D: NA
V: TRBV28
CDR3: CASSRRAPYGYTF
DNA: TGTGCCAGCAGTCGCAGGGCCCCCTATGGCTACACCTTC

J: TRBJ2-7
size: NA
D: TRBD2
V: TRBV5-4
CDR3: CASSRTSGGPGYEQYF
DNA: TGTGCCAGCAGCCGGACTAGCGGGGGGCCAGGGTACGAGCAGTACTTC

J: TRBJ2-3
size: NA
D: NA
V: TRBV12-3/TRBV12-4
CDR3: CASSTEGMDTQYF
DNA: TGTGCCAGCAGCACAGAGGGCATGGATACGCAGTATTTT

J: TRBJ1-2
size: NA
D: TRBD1
V: TRBV10-3
CDR3: CAISVQGYGYTF
DNA: TGTGCCATCAGTGTACAGGGGTACGGCTACACCTTC

J: TRBJ2-3
size: few
D: NA
V: TRBV5-6
CDR3: CASSDYLRGAGTDTQYF
DNA: TGTGCCAGCAGCGATTACCTTCGGGGGGCTGGCACAGATACGCAGTATTTT

J: TRBJ2-2
size: NA
D: NA
V: TRBV28
CDR3: CASSFQGTNTGELFF
DNA: TGTGCCAGCAGTTTTCAGGGAACGAACACCGGGGAGCTGTTTTTT

J: TRBJ1-2
size: NA
D: TRBD1
V: TRBV28
CDR3: CASMPPPGQWNYGYTF
DNA: TGTGCCAGCATGCCCCCACCGGGACAGTGGAACTATGGCTACACCTTC

J: TRBJ2-1
size: once
D: NA
V: TRBV2
CDR3: CASSGDRGKQFF
DNA: TGTGCCAGCAGTGGCGACCGGGGTAAGCAGTTCTTC

J: TRBJ1-2
size: NA
D: TRBD1
V: TRBV28
CDR3: CASRKLGQGARGYTF
DNA: TGTGCCAGCAGGAAATTGGGACAGGGGGCTCGTGGCTACACCTTC

J: TRBJ1-2
size: NA
D: NA
V: TRBV7-2
CDR3: CASSSGGYGYTF
DNA: TGTGCCAGCAGCTCCGGAGGCTATGGCTACACCTTC

J: TRBJ2-7
size: NA
D: NA
V: TRBV6-5
CDR3: CASSINNGFYEQYF
DNA: TGTGCCAGCAGTATAAACAATGGTTTCTACGAGCAGTACTTC

J: TRBJ2-7
size: NA
D: TRBD1
V: TRBV28
CDR3: CASSRSYRQGRLSSEQYF
DNA: TGTGCCAGCAGCCGCTCATATCGACAGGGTAGGTTATCTTCCGAGCAGTACTTC

J: TRBJ2-1
size: NA
D: NA
V: TRBV30
CDR3: CAWSRGAPRNEQFF
DNA: TGTGCCTGGAGTAGAGGTGCCCCAAGGAATGAGCAGTTCTTC

J: TRBJ1-4
size: NA
D: NA
V: TRBV19
CDR3: CASSWQSSNEKLFF
DNA: TGTGCCAGTAGTTGGCAGTCATCTAATGAAAAACTGTTTTTT

J: TRBJ2-2
size: NA
D: NA
V: TRBV9
CDR3: CASSVGRWERGSGIRNTGELFF
DNA: TGTGCCAGCAGCGTAGGTCGTTGGGAAAGGGGGTCGGGCATCAGGAACACCGGGGAGCTGTTTTTT

J: TRBJ2-2
size: NA
D: NA
V: TRBV2
CDR3: CASSVGLFTGELFF
DNA: TGTGCCAGCAGTGTTGGACTCTTCACCGGGGAGCTGTTTTTT

J: TRBJ2-5
size: NA
D: TRBD1
V: TRBV2
CDR3: CATGRGLPQETQYF
DNA: TGTGCCACCGGAAGGGGGCTACCCCAAGAGACCCAGTACTTC

J: TRBJ2-7
size: NA
D: NA
V: TRBV30
CDR3: CALDSPYEQYF
DNA: TGTGCCTTGGACAGTCCCTACGAGCAGTACTTC

J: TRBJ2-1
size: NA
D: TRBD1
V: TRBV7-3
CDR3: CASSVNRGSEQFF
DNA: TGTGCCAGCAGCGTGAACAGGGGTAGTGAGCAGTTCTTC

J: TRBJ1-2
size: NA
D: TRBD1
V: TRBV7-9
CDR3: CASSPTSWDSYGYTF
DNA: TGTGCCAGCAGCCCAACTTCGTGGGACAGCTATGGCTACACCTTC

J: TRBJ1-5
size: NA
D: TRBD1
V: TRBV7-3
CDR3: CASARGFNQPQHF
DNA: TGTGCCAGCGCCAGGGGGTTCAATCAGCCCCAGCATTTT

J: TRBJ1-5
size: once
D: NA
V: TRBV15
CDR3: CATSMRQSNQPQHF
DNA: TGTGCCACCAGCATGCGACAGAGCAATCAGCCCCAGCATTTT

J: TRBJ2-5
size: NA
D: TRBD2
V: TRBV3-1/TRBV3-2
CDR3: CASSPSGGAGVNF
DNA: TGTGCCAGCAGCCCCAGCGGGGGGGCCGGGGTAAACTTC

J: TRBJ1-2
size: NA
D: NA
V: TRBV7-3
CDR3: CASSDSANNYGYTF
DNA: TGTGCCAGCAGCGACAGCGCTAATAACTATGGCTACACCTTC

J: TRBJ1-5
size: once
D: NA
V: TRBV29-1
CDR3: CSVQHRVGSNQPQHF
DNA: TGCAGCGTGCAACACAGGGTAGGCAGCAATCAGCCCCAGCATTTT

J: TRBJ2-1
size: NA
D: NA
V: TRBV5-6
CDR3: CASSPGWDGAGNEQFF
DNA: TGTGCCAGCAGCCCTGGGTGGGACGGCGCGGGGAATGAGCAGTTCTTC

J: TRBJ1-1
size: NA
D: TRBD1
V: TRBV3-1/TRBV3-2
CDR3: CASSQPGQGSTEAFF
DNA: TGTGCCAGCAGCCAACCCGGACAGGGGAGCACTGAAGCTTTCTTT

J: TRBJ2-5
size: NA
D: TRBD1
V: TRBV18
CDR3: CASSRYTGQQETQYF
DNA: TGTGCCAGCTCCCGATATACGGGACAGCAAGAGACCCAGTACTTC

J: TRBJ2-7
size: NA
D: NA
V: TRBV7-8
CDR3: CASSLAGAVGEQYF
DNA: TGTGCCAGCAGCTTAGCGGGAGCGGTCGGCGAGCAGTACTTC

J: TRBJ2-2
size: NA
D: TRBD2
V: TRBV28
CDR3: CASSVAGVNTGELFF
DNA: TGTGCCAGCTCCGTCGCGGGAGTCAACACCGGGGAGCTGTTTTTT

J: TRBJ2-7
size: NA
D: NA
V: TRBV6-1
CDR3: CASSEVPQSYEQYF
DNA: TGTGCCAGCAGTGAAGTGCCGCAGTCCTACGAGCAGTACTTC

J: TRBJ1-2
size: once
D: TRBD1
V: TRBV12-3/TRBV12-4
CDR3: CASRPDRGNGYTF
DNA: TGTGCCAGCAGGCCGGACAGGGGGAATGGCTACACCTTC

J: TRBJ1-6
size: NA
D: NA
V: TRBV5-1
CDR3: CASSLGQTTNSPLHF
DNA: TGCGCCAGCAGCTTGGGACAGACAACCAATTCACCCCTCCACTTT

J: TRBJ1-1
size: NA
D: NA
V: TRBV5-5
CDR3: CASSSPGLNTEAFF
DNA: TGTGCCAGCAGCTCCCCAGGGTTGAACACTGAAGCTTTCTTT

J: TRBJ1-2
size: NA
D: NA
V: TRBV19
CDR3: CASTPFLDWDNYGYTF
DNA: TGTGCCAGTACCCCCTTTCTGGACTGGGATAACTATGGCTACACCTTC

J: TRBJ1-6
size: once
D: NA
V: TRBV30
CDR3: CAWSFTYNSPLHF
DNA: TGTGCCTGGAGTTTTACCTATAATTCACCCCTCCACTTT

J: TRBJ1-3
size: NA
D: NA
V: TRBV5-1
CDR3: CASSLPGQRNTIYF
DNA: TGCGCCAGCAGCTTGCCGGGACAAAGAAACACCATATATTTT

J: TRBJ1-2
size: NA
D: TRBD1
V: TRBV18
CDR3: CASSRDRNYGYTF
DNA: TGTGCCAGCTCCCGGGACAGAAACTATGGCTACACCTTC

J: TRBJ1-5
size: once
D: TRBD1
V: TRBV15
CDR3: CATSKDRGDQPQHF
DNA: TGTGCCACCAGCAAGGACAGGGGGGATCAGCCCCAGCATTTT

J: TRBJ2-7
size: NA
D: NA
V: TRBV18
CDR3: CASSNTKYEQYF
DNA: TGTGCCAGCTCAAATACAAAATACGAGCAGTACTTC

J: TRBJ2-6
size: NA
D: TRBD1
V: TRBV6-1
CDR3: CASSDPTGPGANVLTF
DNA: TGTGCCAGCAGTGACCCGACAGGGCCCGGGGCCAACGTCCTGACTTTC

J: TRBJ1-5
size: NA
D: NA
V: TRBV28
CDR3: CASSPSRWGEEYSNQPQHF
DNA: TGTGCCAGCAGCCCAAGTCGATGGGGGGAAGAGTATAGCAATCAGCCCCAGCATTTT

J: TRBJ1-1
size: NA
D: TRBD1
V: TRBV10-2
CDR3: CASRDRGRAGTEAFF
DNA: TGCGCCAGCAGAGACAGGGGAAGGGCGGGCACTGAAGCTTTCTTT

J: TRBJ1-4
size: NA
D: NA
V: TRBV6-5
CDR3: CASQVQGGEKLFF
DNA: TGTGCCAGTCAGGTACAGGGTGGCGAAAAACTGTTTTTT

J: TRBJ2-7
size: NA
D: NA
V: TRBV30
CDR3: CAWSRDTREQYF
DNA: TGTGCCTGGAGTCGGGACACAAGGGAGCAGTACTTC

J: TRBJ2-1
size: NA
D: TRBD2
V: TRBV7-3
CDR3: CASSPSSGGADEQFF
DNA: TGTGCCAGCAGCCCATCTAGCGGGGGGGCGGATGAGCAGTTCTTC

J: TRBJ2-5
size: NA
D: TRBD1
V: TRBV15
CDR3: CATSRGWTGQETQYF
DNA: TGTGCCACCAGCAGAGGGTGGACAGGGCAAGAGACCCAGTACTTC

J: TRBJ2-7
size: NA
D: NA
V: TRBV27
CDR3: CASSLFYTGPSYEQYF
DNA: TGTGCCAGCAGTTTATTTTATACAGGGCCATCCTACGAGCAGTACTTC